This T cell receptor (beta chain) was recorded in a study of cytomegalovirus exposure and HLA in healthy donors (dated by TCRdb to the late 2010s). Regarding the complete study: An earlier analysis of 587 of the donors reported roughly 300 Gb of sequence data and around 120 million unique TCR beta sequences obtained from about 179 million T cells. An early release that covered roughly 600 HLA-typed donors contained 300 to 350 gigabases of sequencing data and about 93 million unique TCR sequences. Among the roughly 410 genotyped donors, under 90% belonged to the genetic ancestry cluster associated with self-reported Caucasian donors. The study aimed to test whether signatures of past pathogen exposure could be identified by cataloging public T cell receptors. The study profiled the T cell repertoires of under 850 subjects by immunosequencing and related them to cytomegalovirus serostatus. Along with the approximately 600-subject first cohort, a separate validation cohort of roughly 110 different subjects was used. High-throughput TCR immunosequencing, statistical association of individual TCRs with disease status, and machine learning were combined to predict cytomegalovirus infection status. In a later analysis, previously published TCR beta repertoires from 666 donors were re-analyzed and high-resolution HLA genotyping was added so that TCR occurrence patterns could be studied. The later analysis used no new phenotypic data to find candidate immune exposures, relying instead on TCR beta sequences and their occurrence across donors. In an earlier analysis of roughly 600 of the donors, high-throughput TCR beta sequencing was used to judge whether each TCR beta V gene segment behaved as functional or pseudogenic. Donor age, sex, ethnicity and CMV serostatus were compiled alongside the repertoire data. A later genetic analysis took genome-wide SNP genotypes for about 65% of the 666 donors and used that subset as a discovery cohort. Every repertoire in the discovery cohort had been generated on one and the same sequencing platform. HLA typing covered class I and class II loci at four-digit resolution. Typing coverage differed by locus: A, B, C, DRB1 and DQB1 were typed in roughly 620-630 donors, DQA1 in about 500, DPA1 in roughly 590, and DPB1 in around 490. Because of strong linkage in the cohort, roughly five DR-DQ haplotypes were treated as single units for association and clustering. Across 398 genotyped donors of the cohort, an average of approximately 200,000 unique TCR beta nucleotide sequences per donor were sequenced, and around 20% of those sequences were non-productive. What the research found in general, with its limitations: A few of the identified cytomegalovirus-associated TCR beta chains were confirmed in vitro to be specific for cytomegalovirus antigens. Because counts were too low, seventeen rarely observed V segments, including chromosome 9 orphons, were excluded from the earlier analysis of roughly 580 of the donors. When HLA alleles, especially DR and DQ, strongly co-occurred, attributing TCR associations to individual alleles was difficult. The sequencing pipeline was judged likely to have produced a cluster of highly shared sequence variants as a technical artifact. For the cohort, immune exposure information was limited to CMV serostatus. It was suggested by the authors that the approach could potentially be generalized to other disease states and immunological phenotypes. A later genetic analysis reported fewer N-insertions in productive TCRs among donors in an Asian-associated ancestry cluster than the roughly 620-donor mean. An association between a missense DCLRE1C variant and V-gene and J-gene trimming of TCR beta chains was found in a later genetic analysis and replicated in an independent cohort. Because some donors lacked HLA typing at each locus, the association tests relied only on the typed subset. While some public TCRs were present in many individuals, most TCR sequences turned up only very rarely across donors. Most CMV-associated TCR beta chains appeared to be HLA-restricted in a later analysis, and the HLA associations seemed to be driven largely by CMV exposure. In this cohort, only TCR beta chains were sequenced, and detectable features were limited by the absence of alpha or paired-chain data. Broadly in line with IMGT annotations, most TCR beta V segments showed up in productive rearrangements about 87% or about 30% of the time in an earlier analysis of around 550 of the donors. A later analysis found that TCR association rates varied across HLA loci, with DRB1 alleles showing the most associated TCRs and HLA-C alleles the fewest. Correlated functional status among segregating V segments might reflect linkage disequilibrium, but an unknown experimental factor could not be ruled out. The study listed 150 to 200 TCR beta chains as associated with cytomegalovirus. In both the original and validation cohorts, the classifier was reported to diagnose cytomegalovirus status with high specificity and sensitivity. In a later analysis, several top co-occurrence clusters were reported to appear linked to parvovirus B19, influenza, CMV and Epstein-Barr virus. The 87-base-pair reads could not distinguish some IMGT-functional V segments, including TRBV6-2 and TRBV6-3, so those segments were excluded. Specific HLA alleles were associated with 15,000 to 20,000 TCR beta sequences at a false discovery rate of 0.05 in a later analysis. A further reported finding was that TCR beta sequences accurately predicted the HLA-A and HLA-B alleles for most subjects in the first cohort. The presence/absence analyses assumed that sequencing depth was roughly uniform across donors, and that assumption may not be true. A later analysis found that HLA-associated TCR beta chains were more clonally expanded and had lower generation probabilities than equally common non-associated chains.

To note about this clone: Its antigen is unknown. No base-level quality is on record; no much larger clone is a single base apart.

CDR1 and CDR2 (SGHRS, YFSETQ) derive from the germline V gene. The CDR3 has 13 amino acids, counting the end cysteine and phenylalanine. Only the CDR3 DNA is retained, 39 bases long and in frame from the first base. Clipping removes 8 bases from V and 9 bases from J, with 11 as the unmatched junction base count. The cohort consisted of approximately 670 healthy bone marrow donors. Cohort members were all nominally healthy when sampled, although unrecorded immune exposures were likely present. The donor was CMV seronegative and was included in the group of under 450 seronegative cohort members. Every donor gave a peripheral blood sample, and the peripheral blood mononuclear cells from that sample were used for TCR beta sequencing. Genomic DNA extraction from the blood cell samples was performed with the Qiagen DNeasy Blood Extraction Kit. Library preparation was by the immunoSEQ multiplex PCR assay. For the multiplex PCR, a mixture combining 60 forward primers for TCR Vbeta segments and 13 reverse primers for TCR Jbeta segments was used. The CDR3 region of rearranged TCR beta genes was amplified from genomic DNA with a multiplex PCR assay. The Illumina HiSeq System was used to sequence the amplified TCR beta libraries as 87-base-pair reads. The paper's processing steps were these. A later analysis counted about 80 million unique TCR beta chains across the 550 to 700 repertoires, and 9.5 million to 11 million of these chains were shared by at least two donors. Raw reads were error-corrected and collapsed into unique sequences with a nearest-neighbor algorithm that merged closely related sequences to remove PCR and sequencing errors. Alignment of CDR3 sequences to IMGT reference sequences was used to assign V, D and J gene segments. Each retained sequence needed at least a six-nucleotide match to both a V gene segment and a J gene segment. A rearrangement was called productive if the CDR3 had no stop codons and remained in frame with V and J, and every other rearrangement was called non-productive. CDR3 was defined by IMGT convention, running from the second conserved V-encoded cysteine to the conserved J-encoded phenylalanine. In an earlier analysis of more than 550 of the donors, sequences lacking an unambiguous match to a single V gene segment were excluded. An earlier analysis of 587 of the donors called V segments functional above 56.7% productive rearrangements and segregating when the between-donor standard deviation exceeded 5%. A statistical classification framework was built to diagnose cytomegalovirus status from the catalog of TCR beta chain sequences. A later analysis assigned V and J genes by comparing TCR nucleotide sequences with IMGT/GENE-DB human TR gene sequences. A later analysis assigned CDR3 sequences and most-parsimonious VDJ recombination scenarios with the TCRdist pipeline. In a later analysis, each TCR beta chain was defined by its CDR3 amino acid sequence together with its V-gene family, and reads without a unique V-gene family were excluded. A later analysis removed roughly 590 highly shared, low-generation-probability nucleotide sequences to deal with suspected cross-contamination and a sequencing artifact. A later analysis calculated a clonal expansion index for each public chain from normalized within-repertoire ranks of inferred template counts. A later analysis computed generation probabilities with a VDJ recombination model fitted to out-of-frame rearrangements, and checked the results against IGoR. A later analysis scored TCR-TCR, TCR-HLA and TCR-CMV co-occurrence with hypergeometric tests, applying a repertoire-size bias correction to TCR pairs. False discovery rates were estimated in a later analysis by permuting HLA or CMV assignments 20 times. A later analysis grouped co-occurring TCRs with DBSCAN, adding TCRdist sequence similarity when clustering within HLA-allele-positive subsets. Repertoires with fewer than 30,000 or more than 120,000 public chains, plus five repertoires with anomalous nucleotide sharing, were excluded from co-occurrence clustering. This immuneACCESS table, as held by TCRdb, lists in-frame sequences with V and J called but not all clones. Of the missing ones, under half trace to an unresolved V gene in checked studies; the others have no known cause. That table is the source of V, J and clone size, and D and trimming were worked out from the DNA. This sample has approximately 72,000 clones in its table, and approximately 78% of those were observed once. The ten most abundant clones make up 1.9% of the sample.

Material: PBMCs. The rearranged chain carries TRBV5-1 and TRBJ1-3; TRBD1 aligns with 7 central bases. This clonotype originated in a man younger than 35 in good health and CMV-seronegative. The CDR3 region: CASQPGAGGTIYF. The DNA sequence is TGCGCCAGTCAACCGGGAGCAGGGGGCACCATATATTTT.